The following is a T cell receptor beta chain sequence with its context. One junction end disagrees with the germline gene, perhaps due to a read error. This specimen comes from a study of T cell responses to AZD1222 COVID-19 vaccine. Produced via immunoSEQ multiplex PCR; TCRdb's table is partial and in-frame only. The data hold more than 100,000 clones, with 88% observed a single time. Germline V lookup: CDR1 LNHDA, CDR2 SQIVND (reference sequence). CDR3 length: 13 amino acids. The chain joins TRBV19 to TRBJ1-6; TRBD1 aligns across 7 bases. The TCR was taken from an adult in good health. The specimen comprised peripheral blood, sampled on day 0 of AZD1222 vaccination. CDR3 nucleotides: TGTGCCACCAGAGGACAGGTAAATTCAGCCCTCCACTTT. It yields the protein CATRGQVNSALHF.